The 3 T cell receptor beta chains below come from one sample, sequenced in a study of blood T cell repertoires in COVID-19. Clones were sequenced by immunoSEQ multiplex PCR, and TCRdb holds only the in-frame ones, with some missing. The table has approximately 100,000 clones, 81% seen once. Sequencing was done on a sample of peripheral blood. These receptors came from a man aged 55 to 70 with acute or convalescent COVID-19.

The chain is built from TRBV7-8 and TRBJ1-2; 11 bases map to TRBD1. The CDR3 loop spans 14 amino acids. In germline, CDR1 is SGHVS, CDR2 FQNEAQ. After removal of 4 bases from V and 7 bases from J, the junction contained 5 bases not matched to a gene. CDR3 in DNA: TGTGCCAGCAGCTCTAGGGACAGGGGGTTTGGCTACACCTTC. This translates into CASSSRDRGFGYTF.

This chain links TRBV7-2 with TRBJ2-1; 10 positions agree with TRBD1. The trim removed 7 bases at V and 7 bases at J, leaving 10 bases unmatched. The CDR3 consists of 15 residues. The germline V gene encodes CDR1 SGHTA and CDR2 FQGNSA. This CDR3 is CASTLRTGGWNEQFF. The CDR3 DNA is TGTGCCAGCACGCTCCGGACAGGGGGATGGAATGAGCAGTTCTTC.

V gene TRBV4-3 combines with J gene TRBJ1-6; 7 nucleotides align to TRBD1. J was trimmed by 5 bases and V by 0 bases; bases with no gene match: 10. From germline, CDR1 is LGHNA and CDR2 YSLEER. This CDR3 has 18 residues. CDR3 DNA: TGCGCCAGCAGCCAAGAGCCTATTGGGACAGCCAATAATTCACCCCTCCACTTT. Translating it yields CASSQEPIGTANNSPLHF.